This TCR beta chain came from a study of cytomegalovirus exposure and HLA in healthy donors. Study-wide results and caveats: It is likely that the observed cluster of highly shared sequence variants was a sequencing artifact. The study put some 160 TCR beta chains on its list as cytomegalovirus-associated.

13 Jbeta primers and 60 Vbeta primers were used for the PCR. The table came from immunoSEQ multiplex PCR; TCRdb's copy has only in-frame clones and leaves some out. The sample lists 110,000 or so clones; about 81% were seen once. As concerns this clone: Its antigen is still unknown. This same CDR3 is encoded by further DNA sequences in the sample.

Germline lookup yields CDR1 SGHNT and CDR2 YYREEE (reference sequence). Trimming shortened V by 4 bases and J by 5 bases, and 16 bases separated the two germline ends. This CDR3 has 15 amino acids. This chain links TRBV5-4 with TRBJ2-1; D is perhaps TRBD2 (5 bases). The specimen sequenced was PBMCs. The TCR originated in a man between 40 and 49 years old in good health and CMV-seronegative. CDR3 region: CASSQGGSIHNEQFF. In DNA, the CDR3 is TGTGCCAGCAGCCAAGGCGGGTCAATTCACAATGAGCAGTTCTTC.